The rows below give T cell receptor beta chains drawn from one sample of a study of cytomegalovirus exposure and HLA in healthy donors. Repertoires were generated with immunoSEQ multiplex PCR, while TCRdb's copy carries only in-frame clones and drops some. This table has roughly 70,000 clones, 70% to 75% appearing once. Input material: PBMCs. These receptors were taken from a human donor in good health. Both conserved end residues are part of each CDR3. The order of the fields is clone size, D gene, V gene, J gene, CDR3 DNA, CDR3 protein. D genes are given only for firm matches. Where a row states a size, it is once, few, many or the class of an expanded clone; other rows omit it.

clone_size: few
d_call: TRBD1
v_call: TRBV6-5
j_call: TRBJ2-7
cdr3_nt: TGTGCCAGCAGTTTCGCCGGGACAGGGGCCTACGAGCAGTACTTC
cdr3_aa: CASSFAGTGAYEQYF

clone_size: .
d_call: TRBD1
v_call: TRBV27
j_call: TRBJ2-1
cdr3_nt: TGTGCCAGCAGTTTAGGGACAGGGTGGAATGAGCAGTTCTTC
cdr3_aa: CASSLGTGWNEQFF

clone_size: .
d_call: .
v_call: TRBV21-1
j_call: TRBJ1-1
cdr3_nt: TGTGCCAGCAGCAAAGAAGGGAGCCGGGCGGGGTACACTGAAGCTTTCTTT
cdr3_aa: CASSKEGSRAGYTEAFF

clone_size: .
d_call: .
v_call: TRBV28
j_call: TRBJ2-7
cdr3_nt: TGTGCCAGCACCCCAGGGGGGCTGACCTCCTACGAGCAGTACTTC
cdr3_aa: CASTPGGLTSYEQYF

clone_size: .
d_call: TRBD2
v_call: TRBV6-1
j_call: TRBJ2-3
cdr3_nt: TGTGCCAGCTCTGGACTAGCGGGAGGGCCAGATACGCAGTATTTT
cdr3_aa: CASSGLAGGPDTQYF

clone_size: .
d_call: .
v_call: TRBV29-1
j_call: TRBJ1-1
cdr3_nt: TGCAGCGTTCGACAGGATCTGAACACTGAAGCTTTCTTT
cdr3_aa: CSVRQDLNTEAFF

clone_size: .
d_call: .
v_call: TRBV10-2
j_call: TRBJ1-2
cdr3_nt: TGCGCCAGCAGTGAGACAGTATACTATGGCTACACCTTC
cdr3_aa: CASSETVYYGYTF

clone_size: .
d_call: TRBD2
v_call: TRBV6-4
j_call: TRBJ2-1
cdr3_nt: TGTGCCAGCAGTGACACGGGACTAGCGGGAAGACATGAGCAGTTCTTC
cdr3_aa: CASSDTGLAGRHEQFF

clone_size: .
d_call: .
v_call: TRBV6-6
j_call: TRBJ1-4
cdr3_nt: TGTGCCAGCAGCGACAGCATGCTTAATGAAAAACTGTTTTTT
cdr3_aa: CASSDSMLNEKLFF

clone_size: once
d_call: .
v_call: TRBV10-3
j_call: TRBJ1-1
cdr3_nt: TGTGCCATCGGGGACTTGAACACTGAAGCTTTCTTT
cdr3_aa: CAIGDLNTEAFF

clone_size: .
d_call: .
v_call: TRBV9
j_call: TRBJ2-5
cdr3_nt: TGTGCCAGCAGCGGCGGACTTGAGGGAAGGCAAGAGACCCAGTACTTC
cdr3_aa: CASSGGLEGRQETQYF

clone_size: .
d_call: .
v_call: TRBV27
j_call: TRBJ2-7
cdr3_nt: TGTGCCAGCAGTCTGACAGTCTCCTACGAGCAGTACTTC
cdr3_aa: CASSLTVSYEQYF

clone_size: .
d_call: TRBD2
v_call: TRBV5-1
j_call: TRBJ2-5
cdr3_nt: TGCGCCAGCACCGGACTAGCGGGAGAAGAGACCCAGTACTTC
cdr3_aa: CASTGLAGEETQYF

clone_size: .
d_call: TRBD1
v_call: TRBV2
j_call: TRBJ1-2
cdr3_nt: TGTGCCAGCAGCCAAATGCGGACAGGGGCGCATGGCTACACCTTC
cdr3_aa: CASSQMRTGAHGYTF

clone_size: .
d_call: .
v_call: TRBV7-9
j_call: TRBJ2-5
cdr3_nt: TGTGCCAGCAGCTTTCCCTCCCAAGAGACCCAGTACTTC
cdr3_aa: CASSFPSQETQYF

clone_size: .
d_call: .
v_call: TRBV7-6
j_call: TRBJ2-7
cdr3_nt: TGTGCCAGCAGCTTAGCAGCGGGTTCCTACGAGCAGTACTTC
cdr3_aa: CASSLAAGSYEQYF

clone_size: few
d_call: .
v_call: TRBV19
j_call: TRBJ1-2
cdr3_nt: TGTGCCAGTAGCGCAGGACGCCAAGAGGGTGATGGCTACACCTTC
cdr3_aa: CASSAGRQEGDGYTF

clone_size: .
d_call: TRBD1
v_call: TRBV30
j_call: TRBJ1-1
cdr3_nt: TGTGCCTGGAGAGATACAGGGGGCAGCCCTGAAGCTTTCTTT
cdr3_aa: CAWRDTGGSPEAFF

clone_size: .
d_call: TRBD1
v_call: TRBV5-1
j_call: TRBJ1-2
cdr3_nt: TGCGCCAGCAGCTTGGAAGGGGGCGACGGCTACACCTTC
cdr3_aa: CASSLEGGDGYTF

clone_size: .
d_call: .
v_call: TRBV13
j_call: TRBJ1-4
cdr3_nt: TGTGCCAGCAGCTTCGGGGGATCGGGTAATGAAAAACTGTTTTTT
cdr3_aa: CASSFGGSGNEKLFF

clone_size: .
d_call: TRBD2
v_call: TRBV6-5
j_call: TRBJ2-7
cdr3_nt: TGTGCCAGCAGTCCACTAGCGGGAGGGTCCTACGAGCAGTACTTC
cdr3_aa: CASSPLAGGSYEQYF

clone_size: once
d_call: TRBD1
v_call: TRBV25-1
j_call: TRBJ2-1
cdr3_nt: TGTGCCAGCAGTGAGGCAGGGGGTCAGTTCTTC
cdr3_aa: CASSEAGGQFF

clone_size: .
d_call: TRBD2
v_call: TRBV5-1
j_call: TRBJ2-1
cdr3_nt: TGCGCCAGCAAGGGGACTAGCGGGGACAATGAGCAGTTCTTC
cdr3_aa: CASKGTSGDNEQFF

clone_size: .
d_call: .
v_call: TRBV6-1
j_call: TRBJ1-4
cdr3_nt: TGTGCCAGCAGGTTAGACAGTGCGGAGGAAAAACTGTTTTTT
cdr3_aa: CASRLDSAEEKLFF

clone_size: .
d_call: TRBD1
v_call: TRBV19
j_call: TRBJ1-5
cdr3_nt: TGTGCCAGTAGTAGGGACAGCGATCAGCCCCAGCATTTT
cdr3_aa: CASSRDSDQPQHF

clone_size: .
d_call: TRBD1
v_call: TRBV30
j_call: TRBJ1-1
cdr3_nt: TGTGCCGTAAAACAGGGGATGAACACTGAAGCTTTCTTT
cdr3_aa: CAVKQGMNTEAFF

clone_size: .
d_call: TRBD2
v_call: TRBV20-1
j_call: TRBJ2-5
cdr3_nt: TGCAGTGCTAGAGATGCGGGGGCCCAGTACTTC
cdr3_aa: CSARDAGAQYF

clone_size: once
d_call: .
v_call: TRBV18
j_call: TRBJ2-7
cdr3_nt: TGTGCCAGCTCACCAAACACCTTCTACGAGCAGTACTTC
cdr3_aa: CASSPNTFYEQYF

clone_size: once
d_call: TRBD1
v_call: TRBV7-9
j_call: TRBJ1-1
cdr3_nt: TGTGCCAGCGCCTGGGACAGCACTGAAGCTTTCTTT
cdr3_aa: CASAWDSTEAFF

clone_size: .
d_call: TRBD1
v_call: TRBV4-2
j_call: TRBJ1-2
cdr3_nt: TGTGCCAGCAGCCGCCAACCCCAGGGGGCGCAGGGCTACACCTTC
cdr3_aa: CASSRQPQGAQGYTF

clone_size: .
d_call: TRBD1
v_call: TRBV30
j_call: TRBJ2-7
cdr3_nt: TGTGCCTGGAGGCCCCCGGGACAGAGCTACGAGCAGTACTTC
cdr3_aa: CAWRPPGQSYEQYF

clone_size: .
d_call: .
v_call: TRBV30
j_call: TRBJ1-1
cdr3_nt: TGTGCCTGGAGCCAGCAGACGGGGGGCGCTTTCTTT
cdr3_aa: CAWSQQTGGAFF

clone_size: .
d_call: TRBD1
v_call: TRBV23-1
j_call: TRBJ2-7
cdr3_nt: TGCGCCAGCAGGCCAGAGCGGGACAGGGCTACCTACGAGCAGTACTTC
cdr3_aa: CASRPERDRATYEQYF

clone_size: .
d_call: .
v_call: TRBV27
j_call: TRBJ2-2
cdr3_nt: TGTGCCAGCAGTTTAATCATGGGGGGCGGGGAGCTGTTTTTT
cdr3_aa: CASSLIMGGGELFF

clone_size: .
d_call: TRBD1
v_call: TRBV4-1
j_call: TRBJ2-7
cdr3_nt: TGCGCCAGCAGCCTACGGACAGGGGGCTACGAGCAGTACTTC
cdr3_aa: CASSLRTGGYEQYF

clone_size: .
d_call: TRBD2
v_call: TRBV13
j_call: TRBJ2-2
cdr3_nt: TGTGCCAGCAGTCATCCGGGACTAGCGGGCGGGGAGCTGTTTTTT
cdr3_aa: CASSHPGLAGGELFF

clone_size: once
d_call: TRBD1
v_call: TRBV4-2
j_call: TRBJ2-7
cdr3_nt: TGTGCCAGCAGCCAAGATGGGACAGGGATCTACGAGCAGTACTTC
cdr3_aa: CASSQDGTGIYEQYF

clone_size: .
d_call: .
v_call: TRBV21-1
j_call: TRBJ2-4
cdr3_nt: TGTGCCAGCAGCTTAGCGGGGACAGAAAACATTCAGTACTTC
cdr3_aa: CASSLAGTENIQYF

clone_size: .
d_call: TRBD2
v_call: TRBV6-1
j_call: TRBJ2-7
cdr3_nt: TGTGCCAGCAGCTGGGAGGATAGCGGGAGGGAACAGTACTTC
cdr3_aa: CASSWEDSGREQYF

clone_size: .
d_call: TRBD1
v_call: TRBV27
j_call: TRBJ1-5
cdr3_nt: TGTGCCAGTAGACTACAGGGGGCTGGAATAGGGGATAGCAATCAGCCCCAGCATTTT
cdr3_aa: CASRLQGAGIGDSNQPQHF

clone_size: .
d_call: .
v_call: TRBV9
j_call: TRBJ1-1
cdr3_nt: TGTGCCAGCAGCCCTGAGGGGGGGGCCATGAACACTGAAGCTTTCTTT
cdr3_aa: CASSPEGGAMNTEAFF

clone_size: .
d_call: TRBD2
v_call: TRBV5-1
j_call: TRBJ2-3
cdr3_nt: TGCGCCAGCAGCCTAGCGGGAGACACAGATACGCAGTATTTT
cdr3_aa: CASSLAGDTDTQYF

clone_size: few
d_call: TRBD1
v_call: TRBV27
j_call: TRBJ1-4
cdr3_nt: TGTGCCAGCAGTCCTCTCCGACAGGGGCAAAAACTGTTTTTT
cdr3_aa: CASSPLRQGQKLFF

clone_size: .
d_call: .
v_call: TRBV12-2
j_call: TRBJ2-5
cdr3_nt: TGTGCAAGTCGCTTAGCCTACAGGGTTTTTGATGAAGAGACCCAGTACTTC
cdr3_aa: CASRLAYRVFDEETQYF

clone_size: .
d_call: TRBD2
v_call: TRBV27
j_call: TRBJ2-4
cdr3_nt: TGTGCCAGCAGTTTTATTAGCGGGAGGGATCGAAACATTCAGTACTTC
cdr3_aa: CASSFISGRDRNIQYF

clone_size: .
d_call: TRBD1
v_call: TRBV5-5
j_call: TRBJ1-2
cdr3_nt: TGTGCCAGCAGTTTCCCGGGACAGGGAAACGAACTTACAGGTGGCTACACCTTC
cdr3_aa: CASSFPGQGNELTGGYTF

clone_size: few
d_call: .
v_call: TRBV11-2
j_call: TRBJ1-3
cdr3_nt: TGTGCCAGCACCCTTCTGCGGGGAAGAAGTGGAAACACCATATATTTT
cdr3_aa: CASTLLRGRSGNTIYF

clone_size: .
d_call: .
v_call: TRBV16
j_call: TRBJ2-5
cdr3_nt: TGTGCCAGCAGCCAATCCCAGGGAGGTAAAGAGACCCAGTACTTC
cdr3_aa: CASSQSQGGKETQYF